This entry is about one TCR beta chain. CDR1 and CDR2 from the germline V gene are LGHDT and YNNKEL (reference sequence). The J segment lost 2 bases and the V segment lost 6 bases, leaving 5 bases of the junction unmatched. The CDR3 is 14 amino acids. Under the authors' procedure: Quantification of nucleated cells was approximated via reference gene primer amplification. Generated by immunoSEQ multiplex PCR, the TCRdb table keeps only in-frame clones and is missing some. The V and J calls and clone size were taken over from that table, and D and trimming were inferred from the DNA. Of 150,000 to 200,000 clones in the sample, about 85% were seen once. The sample comes from a study of blood T cell repertoires in COVID-19. Study-level information: COVID-19 samples from acute and convalescent phases originated in the United States, Italy and Spain.

The sequencing input was peripheral blood. This chain uses TRBV3-1 (or the pseudogene TRBV3-2) with TRBJ2-7; TRBD1 aligns across 9 bases. This TCR was recovered from a man between 70 and 80 years old with active or convalescent COVID-19. DNA of the CDR3: TGTGCCAGCAGGGGGACAGGGCTCCCCTACGAGCAGTACTTC. This encodes CASRGTGLPYEQYF.